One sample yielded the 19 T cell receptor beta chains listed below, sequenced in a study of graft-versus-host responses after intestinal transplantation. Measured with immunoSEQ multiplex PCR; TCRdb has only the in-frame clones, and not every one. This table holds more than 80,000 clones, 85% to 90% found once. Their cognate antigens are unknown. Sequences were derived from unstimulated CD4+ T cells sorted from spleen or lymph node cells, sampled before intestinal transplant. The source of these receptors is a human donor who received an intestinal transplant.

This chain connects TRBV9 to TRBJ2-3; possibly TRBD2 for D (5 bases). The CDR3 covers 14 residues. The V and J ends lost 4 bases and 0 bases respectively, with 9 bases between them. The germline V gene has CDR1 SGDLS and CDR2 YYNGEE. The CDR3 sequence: CASSRGISTDTQYF. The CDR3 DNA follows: TGTGCCAGCAGCCGGGGAATTAGCACAGATACGCAGTATTTT.

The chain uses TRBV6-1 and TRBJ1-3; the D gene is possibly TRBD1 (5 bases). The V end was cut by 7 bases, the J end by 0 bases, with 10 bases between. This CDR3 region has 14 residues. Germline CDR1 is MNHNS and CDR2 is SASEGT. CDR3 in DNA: TGTGCCAGCACGGGGGTGAACTCTGGAAACACCATATATTTT. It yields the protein CASTGVNSGNTIYF.

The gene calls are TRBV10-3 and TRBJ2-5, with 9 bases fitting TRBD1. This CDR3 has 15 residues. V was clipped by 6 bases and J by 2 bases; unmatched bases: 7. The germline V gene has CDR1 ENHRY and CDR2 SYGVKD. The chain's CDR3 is CAIRGDRETQETQYF. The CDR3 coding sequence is TGTGCCATCAGAGGGGACAGGGAAACTCAAGAGACCCAGTACTTC.

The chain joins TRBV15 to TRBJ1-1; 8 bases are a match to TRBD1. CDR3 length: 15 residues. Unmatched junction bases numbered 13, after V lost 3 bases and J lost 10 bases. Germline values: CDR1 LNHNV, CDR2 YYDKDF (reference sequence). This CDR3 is CATSRGGQGSLRAFF. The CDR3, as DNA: TGTGCCACCAGCAGGGGAGGACAGGGAAGTCTACGAGCTTTCTTT.

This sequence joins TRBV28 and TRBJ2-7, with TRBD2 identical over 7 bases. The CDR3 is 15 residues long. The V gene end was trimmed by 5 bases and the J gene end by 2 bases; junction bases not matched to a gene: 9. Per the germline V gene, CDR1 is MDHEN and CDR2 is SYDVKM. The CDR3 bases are TGTGCCAGCAGTCGCGGGGGAGTATATACCTACGAGCAGTACTTC. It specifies CASSRGGVYTYEQYF.

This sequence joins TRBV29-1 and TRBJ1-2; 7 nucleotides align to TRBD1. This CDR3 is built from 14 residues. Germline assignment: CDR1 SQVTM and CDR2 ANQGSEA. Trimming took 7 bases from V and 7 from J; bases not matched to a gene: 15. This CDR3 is CSAGRGPPSGGYTF. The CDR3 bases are TGCAGCGCCGGGAGGGGGCCCCCATCGGGTGGCTACACCTTC.

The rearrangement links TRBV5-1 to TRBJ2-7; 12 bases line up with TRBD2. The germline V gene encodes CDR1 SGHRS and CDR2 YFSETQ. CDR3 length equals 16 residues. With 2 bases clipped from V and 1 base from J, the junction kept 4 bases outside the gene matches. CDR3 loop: CASSLQLAGGSYEQYF. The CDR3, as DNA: TGCGCCAGCAGCTTACAACTAGCGGGAGGTTCCTACGAGCAGTACTTC.

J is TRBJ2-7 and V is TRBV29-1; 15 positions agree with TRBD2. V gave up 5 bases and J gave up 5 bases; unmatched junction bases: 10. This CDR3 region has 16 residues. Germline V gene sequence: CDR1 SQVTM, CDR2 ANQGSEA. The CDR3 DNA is TGCAGCGTTCGACGGGGACTAGCGGGAGGACCGGACGAGCAGTACTTC. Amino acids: CSVRRGLAGGPDEQYF.

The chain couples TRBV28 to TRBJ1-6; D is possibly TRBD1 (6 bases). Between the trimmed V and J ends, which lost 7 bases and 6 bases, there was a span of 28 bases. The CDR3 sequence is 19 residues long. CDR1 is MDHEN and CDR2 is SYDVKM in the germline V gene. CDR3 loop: CASNPPIHRVHGINSPLHF. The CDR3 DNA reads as TGTGCCAGCAACCCCCCCATTCACAGGGTCCATGGGATTAATTCACCCCTCCACTTT.

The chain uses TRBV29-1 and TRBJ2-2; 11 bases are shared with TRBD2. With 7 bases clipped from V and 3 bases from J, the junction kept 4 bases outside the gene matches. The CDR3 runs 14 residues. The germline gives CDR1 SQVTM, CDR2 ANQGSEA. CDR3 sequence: CSAAGLADTGELFF. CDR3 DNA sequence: TGCAGCGCGGCGGGACTAGCGGACACCGGGGAGCTGTTTTTT.

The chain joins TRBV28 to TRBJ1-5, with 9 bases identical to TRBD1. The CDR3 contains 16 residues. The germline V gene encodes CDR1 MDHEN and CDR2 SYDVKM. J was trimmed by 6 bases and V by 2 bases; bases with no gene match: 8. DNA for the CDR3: TGTGCCAGCAGTTTACCCGGGACAGGGAGTACTCAGCCCCAGCATTTT. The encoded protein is CASSLPGTGSTQPQHF.

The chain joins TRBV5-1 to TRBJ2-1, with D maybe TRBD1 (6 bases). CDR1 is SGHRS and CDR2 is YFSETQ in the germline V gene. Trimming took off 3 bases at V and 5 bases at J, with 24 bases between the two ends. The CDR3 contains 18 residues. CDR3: CASSYFSSGATSNNEQFF. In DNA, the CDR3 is TGCGCCAGCAGCTATTTCTCCTCAGGGGCGACATCCAACAATGAGCAGTTCTTC.

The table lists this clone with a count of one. CDR3 in DNA: TGTGCCAGCGCGGGACTAGCGGGAGGGCCGGAGACCCAGTACTTC. Its protein product is CASAGLAGGPETQYF. The chain couples TRBV6-5 to TRBJ2-5; 16 nucleotides align to TRBD2. The CDR3 length is 15 residues. Germline V gene lookup returns CDR1 MNHEY and CDR2 SVGAGI. Trimming cost V 8 bases and J 5 bases; bases outside gene matches: 5.

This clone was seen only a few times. CDR3 nucleotides: TGTGCCAGCACCGCAGGGGGGATGGGAGAAAAACTGTTTTTT. Amino acid sequence: CASTAGGMGEKLFF. The chain uses TRBV7-9 and TRBJ1-4; the match to TRBD1 covers 7 bases. V trimming: 7 bases; J trimming: 8 bases; junction bases outside the gene matches: 10. Germline V gene lookup returns CDR1 SEHNR and CDR2 FQNEAQ (reference sequence). The CDR3 covers 14 residues.

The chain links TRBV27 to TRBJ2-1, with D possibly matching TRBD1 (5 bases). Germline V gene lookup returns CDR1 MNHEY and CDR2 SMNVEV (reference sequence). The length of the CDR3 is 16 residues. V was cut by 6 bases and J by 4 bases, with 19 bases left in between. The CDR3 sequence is CASSSRVPGWYNEQFF. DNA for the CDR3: TGTGCCAGCAGCTCCCGGGTCCCAGGGTGGTACAATGAGCAGTTCTTC.

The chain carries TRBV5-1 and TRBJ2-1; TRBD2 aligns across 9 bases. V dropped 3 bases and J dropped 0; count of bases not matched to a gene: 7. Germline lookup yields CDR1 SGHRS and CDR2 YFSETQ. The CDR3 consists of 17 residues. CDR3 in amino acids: CASSYASGESSYNEQFF. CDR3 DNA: TGCGCCAGCAGCTATGCTAGCGGGGAAAGCTCCTACAATGAGCAGTTCTTC.

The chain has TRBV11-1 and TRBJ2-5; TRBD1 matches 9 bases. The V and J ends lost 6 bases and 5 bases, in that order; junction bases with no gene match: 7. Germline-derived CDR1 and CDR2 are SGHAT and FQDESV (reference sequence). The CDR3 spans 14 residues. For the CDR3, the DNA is TGTGCCAGCAGGTCACAGGGGGCCAGGGAGACCCAGTACTTC. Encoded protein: CASRSQGARETQYF.

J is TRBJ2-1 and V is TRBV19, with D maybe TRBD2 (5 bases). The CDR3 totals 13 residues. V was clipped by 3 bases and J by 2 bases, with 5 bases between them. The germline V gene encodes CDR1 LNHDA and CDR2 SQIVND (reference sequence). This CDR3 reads CASSIGAYNEQFF. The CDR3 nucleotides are TGTGCCAGTAGTATCGGGGCCTACAATGAGCAGTTCTTC.

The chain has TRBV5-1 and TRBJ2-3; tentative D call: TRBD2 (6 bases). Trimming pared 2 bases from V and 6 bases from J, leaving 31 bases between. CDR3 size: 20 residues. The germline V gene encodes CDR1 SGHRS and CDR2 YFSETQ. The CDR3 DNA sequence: TGCGCCAGCAGCTTTTCCCCTGTCGGGAGAGGGGTCGGTTATAGGGATACGCAGTATTTT. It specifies CASSFSPVGRGVGYRDTQYF. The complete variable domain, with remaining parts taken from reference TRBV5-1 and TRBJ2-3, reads KAGVTQTPRYLIKTRGQQVTLSCSPISGHRSVSWYQQTPGQGLQFLFEYFSETQRNKGNFPGRFSGRQFSNSRSEMNVSTLELGDSALYLCASSFSPVGRGVGYRDTQYFGPGTRLTVL.